A single T cell receptor (beta chain) is shown here with its context. The CDR3 length is 14 residues. Trimming stripped 5 bases from V and 6 bases from J, with 15 bases between. The germline gives CDR1 SGHKS, CDR2 YYEKEE (reference sequence). Original handling: Amplification of reference gene primers provided the estimated nucleated cell counts. Method: immunoSEQ multiplex PCR; TCRdb's copy keeps in-frame clones and lacks some. From that table come the V and J calls and clone size; the DNA was used to work out D and trimming. The sample holds roughly 200,000 clones, 85% to 90% seen once. Participants had their cohort set by participant-reported clinical history. This specimen belongs to a study of blood T cell repertoires in COVID-19.

The sequence derives from a man aged 35 to 55 who had recovered from COVID-19. The gene calls are TRBV5-5 and TRBJ2-1, with unresolved D. Material for sequencing was PBMCs or T cells enriched from blood (not recorded which). CDR3 region: CASSFDPGGNEQFF. The DNA for the CDR3 is TGTGCCAGCAGTTTTGACCCTGGCGGCAATGAGCAGTTCTTC.